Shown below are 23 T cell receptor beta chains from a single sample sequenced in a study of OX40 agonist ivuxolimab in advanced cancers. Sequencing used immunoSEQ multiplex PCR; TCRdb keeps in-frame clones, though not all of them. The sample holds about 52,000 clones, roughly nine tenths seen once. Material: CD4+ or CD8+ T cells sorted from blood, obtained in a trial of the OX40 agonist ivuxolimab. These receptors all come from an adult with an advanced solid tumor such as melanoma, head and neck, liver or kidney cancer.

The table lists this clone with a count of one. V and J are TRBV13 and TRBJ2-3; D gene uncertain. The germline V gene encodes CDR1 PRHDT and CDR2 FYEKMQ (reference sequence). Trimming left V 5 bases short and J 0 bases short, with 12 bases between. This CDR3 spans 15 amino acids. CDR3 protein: CASSLTDSSTDTQYF. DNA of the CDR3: TGTGCCAGCAGCCTAACAGATTCTAGCACAGATACGCAGTATTTT.

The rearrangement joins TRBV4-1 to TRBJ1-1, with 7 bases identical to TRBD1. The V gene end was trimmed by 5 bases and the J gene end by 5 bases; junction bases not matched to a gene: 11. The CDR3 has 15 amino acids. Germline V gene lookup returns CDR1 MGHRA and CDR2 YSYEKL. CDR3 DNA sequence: TGCGCCAGCAGCTACATGGCAGGGGGGGGGACTGAAGCTTTCTTT. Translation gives CASSYMAGGGTEAFF.

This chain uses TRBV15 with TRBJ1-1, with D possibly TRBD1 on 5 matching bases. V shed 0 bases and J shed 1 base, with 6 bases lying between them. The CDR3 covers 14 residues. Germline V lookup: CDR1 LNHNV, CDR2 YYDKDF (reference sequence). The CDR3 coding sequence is TGTGCCACCAGCAGAGATGGGGGGAACACTGAAGCTTTCTTT. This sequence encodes CATSRDGGNTEAFF.

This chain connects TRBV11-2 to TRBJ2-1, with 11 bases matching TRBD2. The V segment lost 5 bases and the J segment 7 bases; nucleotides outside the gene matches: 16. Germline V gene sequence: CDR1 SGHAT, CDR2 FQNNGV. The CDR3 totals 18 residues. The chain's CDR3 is CASSPFPSGGSSRNEQFF. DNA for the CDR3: TGTGCCAGCAGCCCGTTCCCTAGCGGGGGGAGTTCCCGGAATGAGCAGTTCTTC.

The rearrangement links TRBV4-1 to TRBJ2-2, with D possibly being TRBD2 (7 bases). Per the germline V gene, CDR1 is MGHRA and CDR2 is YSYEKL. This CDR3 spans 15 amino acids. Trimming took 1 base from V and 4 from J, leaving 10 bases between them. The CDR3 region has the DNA TGCGCCAGCAGCCAAGGGGGGGGCCCCACCGGGGAGCTGTTTTTT. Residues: CASSQGGGPTGELFF.

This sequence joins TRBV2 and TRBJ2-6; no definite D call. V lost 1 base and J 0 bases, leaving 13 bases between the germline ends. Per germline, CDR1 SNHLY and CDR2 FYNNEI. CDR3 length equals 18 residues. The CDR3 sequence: CASSEVLGSFSGANVLTF. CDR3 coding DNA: TGTGCCAGCAGTGAAGTCTTGGGCAGCTTCTCTGGGGCCAACGTCCTGACTTTC. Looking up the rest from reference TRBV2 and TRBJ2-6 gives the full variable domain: EPEVTQTPSHQVTQMGQEVILRCVPISNHLYFYWYRQILGQKVEFLVSFYNNEISEKSEIFDDQFSVERPDGSNFTLKIRSTKLEDSAMYFCASSEVLGSFSGANVLTFGAGSRLTVL.

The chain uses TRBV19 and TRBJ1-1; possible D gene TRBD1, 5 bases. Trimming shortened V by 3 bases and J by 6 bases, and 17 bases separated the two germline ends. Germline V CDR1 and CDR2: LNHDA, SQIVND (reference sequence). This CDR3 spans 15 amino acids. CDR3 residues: CASSISGTSSSEAFF. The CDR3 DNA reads TGTGCCAGTAGTATTTCCGGGACGTCTTCTTCTGAAGCTTTCTTT.

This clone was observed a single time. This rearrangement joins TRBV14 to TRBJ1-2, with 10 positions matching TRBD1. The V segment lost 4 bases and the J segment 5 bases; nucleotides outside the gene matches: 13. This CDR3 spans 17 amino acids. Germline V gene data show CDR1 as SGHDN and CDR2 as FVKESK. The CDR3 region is CASSRRDRGVLIYGYTF. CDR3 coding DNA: TGTGCCAGCAGCCGCCGGGACAGGGGAGTATTGATATATGGCTACACCTTC. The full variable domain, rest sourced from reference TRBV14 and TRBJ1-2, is EAGVTQFPSHSVIEKGQTVTLRCDPISGHDNLYWYRRVMGKEIKFLLHFVKESKQDESGMPNNRFLAERTGGTYSTLKVQPAELEDSGVYFCASSRRDRGVLIYGYTFGSGTRLTVV.

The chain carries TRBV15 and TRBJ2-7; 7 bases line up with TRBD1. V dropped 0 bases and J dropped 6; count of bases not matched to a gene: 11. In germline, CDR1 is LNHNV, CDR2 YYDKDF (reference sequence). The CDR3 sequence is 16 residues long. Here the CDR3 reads CATSRDGDSLRLEQYF. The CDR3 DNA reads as TGTGCCACCAGCAGAGACGGGGACAGTCTGCGGCTCGAGCAGTACTTC.

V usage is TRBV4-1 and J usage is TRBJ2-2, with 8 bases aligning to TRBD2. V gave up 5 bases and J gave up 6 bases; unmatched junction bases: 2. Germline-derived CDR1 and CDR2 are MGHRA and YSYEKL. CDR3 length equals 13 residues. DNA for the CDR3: TGCGCCAGCAGCGTCGGGGGGGCCGGGGAGCTGTTTTTT. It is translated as CASSVGGAGELFF.

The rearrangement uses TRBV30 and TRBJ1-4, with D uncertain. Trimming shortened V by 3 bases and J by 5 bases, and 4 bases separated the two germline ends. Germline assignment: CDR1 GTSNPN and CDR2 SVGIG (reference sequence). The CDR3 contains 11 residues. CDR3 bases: TGTGCCTGGAGCCCAAATGAAAAACTGTTTTTT. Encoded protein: CAWSPNEKLFF.

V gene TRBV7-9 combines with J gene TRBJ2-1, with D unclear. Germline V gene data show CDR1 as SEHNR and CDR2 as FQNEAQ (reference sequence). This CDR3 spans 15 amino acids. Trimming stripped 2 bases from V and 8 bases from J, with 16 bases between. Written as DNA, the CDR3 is TGTGCCAGCAGCTTACAAGGGTTCTTGGTCGATGAGCAGTTCTTC. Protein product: CASSLQGFLVDEQFF. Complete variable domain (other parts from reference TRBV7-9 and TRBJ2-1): DTGVSQNPRHKITKRGQNVTFRCDPISEHNRLYWYRQTLGQGPEFLTYFQNEAQLEKSRLLSDRFSAERPKGSFSTLEIQRTEQGDSAMYLCASSLQGFLVDEQFFGPGTRLTVL.

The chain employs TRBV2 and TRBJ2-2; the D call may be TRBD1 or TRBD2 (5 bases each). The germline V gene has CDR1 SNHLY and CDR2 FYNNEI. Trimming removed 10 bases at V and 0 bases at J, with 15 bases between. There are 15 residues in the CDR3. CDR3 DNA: TGTGCCACCTCCTCGGGGCACACGAACACCGGGGAGCTGTTTTTT. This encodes CATSSGHTNTGELFF.

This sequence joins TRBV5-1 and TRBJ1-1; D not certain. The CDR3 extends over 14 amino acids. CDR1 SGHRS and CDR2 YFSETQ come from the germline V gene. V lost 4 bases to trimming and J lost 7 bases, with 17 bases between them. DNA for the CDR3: TGCGCCAGCAGCAAAACACTCGAGAAGGTTGAAGCTTTCTTT. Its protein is CASSKTLEKVEAFF.

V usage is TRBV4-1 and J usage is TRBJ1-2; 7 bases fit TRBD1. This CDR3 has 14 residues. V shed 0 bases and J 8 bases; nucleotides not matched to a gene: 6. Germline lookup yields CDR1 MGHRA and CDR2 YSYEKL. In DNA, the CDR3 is TGCGCCAGCAGCCAAGATCGAGGGGGCAGGGGCTACACCTTC. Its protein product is CASSQDRGGRGYTF.

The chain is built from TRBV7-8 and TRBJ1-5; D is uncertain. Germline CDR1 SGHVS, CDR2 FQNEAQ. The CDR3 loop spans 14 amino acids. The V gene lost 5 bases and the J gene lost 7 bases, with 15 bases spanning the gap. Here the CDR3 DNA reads TGTGCCAGCAGCCCTGGACGGGCGGCGCAGCCCCAGCATTTT. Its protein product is CASSPGRAAQPQHF.

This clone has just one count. Written as DNA, the CDR3 is TGTGCCAGCAGCAAAACCCCTCGACTAGCGGGGGGGGGAGAGACCCAGTACTTC. Its protein is CASSKTPRLAGGGETQYF. The J gene is TRBJ2-5, the V gene TRBV11-2, with 14 bases matching TRBD2. CDR1 and CDR2 (germline): SGHAT, FQNNGV. The CDR3 loop spans 18 amino acids. Germline trimming cut 5 bases from V and 4 bases from J; bases unmatched to any gene: 12.

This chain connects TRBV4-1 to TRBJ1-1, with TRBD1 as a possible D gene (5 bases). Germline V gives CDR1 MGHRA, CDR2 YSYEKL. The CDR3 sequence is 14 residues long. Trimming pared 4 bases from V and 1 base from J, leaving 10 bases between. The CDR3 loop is CASSPGQQNTEAFF. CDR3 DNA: TGCGCCAGCAGCCCGGGGCAACAGAACACTGAAGCTTTCTTT.

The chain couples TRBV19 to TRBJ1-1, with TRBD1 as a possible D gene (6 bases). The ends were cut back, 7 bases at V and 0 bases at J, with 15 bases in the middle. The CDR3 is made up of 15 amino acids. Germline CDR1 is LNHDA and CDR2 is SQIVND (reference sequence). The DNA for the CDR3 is TGTGCCAGTAATCCAACAGGGATCCTGAACACTGAAGCTTTCTTT. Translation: CASNPTGILNTEAFF.

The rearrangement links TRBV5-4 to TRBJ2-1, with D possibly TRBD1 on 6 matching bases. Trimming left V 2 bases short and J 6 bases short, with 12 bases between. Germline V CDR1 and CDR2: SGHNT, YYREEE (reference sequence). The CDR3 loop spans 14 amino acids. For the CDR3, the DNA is TGTGCCAGCAGCTTTTATGACAGGAGCAATGAGCAGTTCTTC. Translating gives CASSFYDRSNEQFF.

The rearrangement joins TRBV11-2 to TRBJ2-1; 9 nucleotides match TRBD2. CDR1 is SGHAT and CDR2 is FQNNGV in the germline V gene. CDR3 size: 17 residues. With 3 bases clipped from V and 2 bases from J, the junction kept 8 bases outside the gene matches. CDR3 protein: CASSLAGGGATYNEQFF. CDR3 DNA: TGTGCCAGCAGCTTGGCTGGCGGGGGGGCAACCTACAATGAGCAGTTCTTC.

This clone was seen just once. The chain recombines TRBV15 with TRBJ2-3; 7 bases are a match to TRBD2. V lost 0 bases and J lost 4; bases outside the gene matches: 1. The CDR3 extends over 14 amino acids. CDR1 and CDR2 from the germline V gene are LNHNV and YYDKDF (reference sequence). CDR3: CATSRDGGADTQYF. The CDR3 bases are TGTGCCACCAGCAGAGATGGGGGGGCAGATACGCAGTATTTT.

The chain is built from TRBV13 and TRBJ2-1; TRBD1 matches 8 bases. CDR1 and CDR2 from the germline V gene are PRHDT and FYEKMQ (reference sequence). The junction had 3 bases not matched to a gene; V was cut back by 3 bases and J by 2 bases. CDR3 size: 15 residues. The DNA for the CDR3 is TGTGCCAGCAGCTTCGACAGGGGAACCTACAATGAGCAGTTCTTC. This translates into CASSFDRGTYNEQFF.